These T cell receptor beta chains were read from a single sample in a study of blood T cell repertoires in COVID-19. Clones were sequenced by immunoSEQ multiplex PCR, and TCRdb holds only the in-frame ones, with some missing. The table lists a few hundred thousand clones, around 90% of them singletons. The sequenced sample was peripheral blood. All receptors derive from a human donor in a cohort sampled during active COVID-19. The CDR3 runs from the conserved cysteine through the conserved F or W. A D gene is named only where the DNA matches it firmly. Clone size is given for some rows only: seen once, a few or many times, or a class if the clone is expanded.

DNA: TGTGCCAGCAGTTTAATAGCTGCCTCGGAGACCCAGTACTTC
CDR3: CASSLIAASETQYF
D: .
V: TRBV27
J: TRBJ2-5
size: .

DNA: TGTGCCACGTCGGATGGCGGCGGCTACGAGCAGTACTTC
CDR3: CATSDGGGYEQYF
D: .
V: TRBV7-3
J: TRBJ2-7
size: once

DNA: TGTGCCAGCACCCAAGCGGGAAGGTGGGACGAGCAGTACTTC
CDR3: CASTQAGRWDEQYF
D: TRBD2
V: TRBV28
J: TRBJ2-7
size: .

DNA: TGTGCCAGCGGGGAGGACCGGCCCGGGGAGCTGTTTTTT
CDR3: CASGEDRPGELFF
D: .
V: TRBV28
J: TRBJ2-2
size: .

DNA: TGTGCCAGCAGTTTCGGGGAGTGGGGCTATGGCTACACCTTC
CDR3: CASSFGEWGYGYTF
D: .
V: TRBV28
J: TRBJ1-2
size: .

DNA: TGCGCCAGCAGACCCCCGGAACAGGGGTCCTACGAGCAGTACTTC
CDR3: CASRPPEQGSYEQYF
D: TRBD1
V: TRBV5-1
J: TRBJ2-7
size: .

DNA: TGTGCCAGCTCTCAGGGTAGCAATCAGCCCCAGCATTTT
CDR3: CASSQGSNQPQHF
D: .
V: TRBV6-5
J: TRBJ1-5
size: few

DNA: TGTGCCAGCAGCTTATCTCAGGGGAATCAGCCCCAGCATTTT
CDR3: CASSLSQGNQPQHF
D: .
V: TRBV7-9
J: TRBJ1-5
size: few

DNA: TGTGCCAGCAGCCCGGGGGGGGCCAGCTCCTACGAGCAGTACTTC
CDR3: CASSPGGASSYEQYF
D: TRBD2
V: TRBV7-3
J: TRBJ2-7
size: .

DNA: TGTGCCACCAGCAGGGGGAGCCGCACTGAAGCTTTCTTT
CDR3: CATSRGSRTEAFF
D: .
V: TRBV15
J: TRBJ1-1
size: few

DNA: TGTGCTAGTGGTTTGGACCGGGGGTGGAACTATGGCTACACCTTC
CDR3: CASGLDRGWNYGYTF
D: .
V: TRBV12-5
J: TRBJ1-2
size: once

DNA: TGTGCCAGCAGCCTTCGGGACAGGGGGAAGACCAATGAGCAGTTCTTC
CDR3: CASSLRDRGKTNEQFF
D: TRBD1
V: TRBV7-6
J: TRBJ2-1
size: .

DNA: TGTGCCAGCAGCGCTCAATCGGGGCCCGAGCCTCGGACTAGCGGGGGGCCCCTCGGAGAGACCCAGTACTTC
CDR3: CASSAQSGPEPRTSGGPLGETQYF
D: TRBD2
V: TRBV9
J: TRBJ2-5
size: .

DNA: TGTGCCAGCAGTTCTTTTAGCGGGAGCCCCTACAATGAGCAGTTCTTC
CDR3: CASSSFSGSPYNEQFF
D: TRBD2
V: TRBV6-4
J: TRBJ2-1
size: .

DNA: TGTGCCAGTAGTATTGGGGGTGACAGGGGAAATTCCGAGCAGTACTTC
CDR3: CASSIGGDRGNSEQYF
D: TRBD1
V: TRBV19
J: TRBJ2-7
size: .

DNA: TGCGCCAGCAGCTTGGGAAGGGGGCAATATGGCTACACCTTC
CDR3: CASSLGRGQYGYTF
D: TRBD1
V: TRBV5-1
J: TRBJ1-2
size: .

DNA: TGTGCCACCAGTGATTTTGGGACAGGAAACGAGCAGTACTTC
CDR3: CATSDFGTGNEQYF
D: TRBD1
V: TRBV24-1
J: TRBJ2-7
size: .

DNA: TGTGCCAGTAGTATCCGGATAGGCAGGGTCCTCTACGAGCAGTACTTC
CDR3: CASSIRIGRVLYEQYF
D: .
V: TRBV19
J: TRBJ2-7
size: once

DNA: TGTGCCAGCAGTTACACGTTGGACACTACCTACGAGCAGTACTTC
CDR3: CASSYTLDTTYEQYF
D: .
V: TRBV6-5
J: TRBJ2-7
size: .

DNA: TGCAGTGCGCGACAGGCCTACGAGCAGTACTTC
CDR3: CSARQAYEQYF
D: .
V: TRBV20-1
J: TRBJ2-7
size: .

DNA: TGTGCCAGCAGTAACCAACAGGGGAAGGGGGATCAGCCCCAGCATTTT
CDR3: CASSNQQGKGDQPQHF
D: TRBD1
V: TRBV28
J: TRBJ1-5
size: .

DNA: TGTGCCAGCAGCTCAGGGACACCCTACGTGGAGCAGTACTTC
CDR3: CASSSGTPYVEQYF
D: .
V: TRBV5-5
J: TRBJ2-7
size: few

DNA: TGTGCCACCAGCAGACACCTAAAGAACTACGAGCAGTACTTC
CDR3: CATSRHLKNYEQYF
D: .
V: TRBV15
J: TRBJ2-7
size: .

DNA: TGTGCCAGCAGCTCACTAGCGGGGGCCCCTAATGAGCAGTTCTTC
CDR3: CASSSLAGAPNEQFF
D: TRBD2
V: TRBV5-4
J: TRBJ2-1
size: .

DNA: TGTGCCTGGGGAGGGGGAGCGGGGAGTCAAGAGACCCAGTACTTC
CDR3: CAWGGGAGSQETQYF
D: .
V: TRBV30
J: TRBJ2-5
size: .

DNA: TGCGCCAGCAGTCGCCTGACTCTCTCCGGCCCCTACGAGCAGTACTTC
CDR3: CASSRLTLSGPYEQYF
D: .
V: TRBV23-1
J: TRBJ2-7
size: .

DNA: TGTGCCAGCACTAGGACTAGCGGGGTAGTCTACGAGCAGTACTTC
CDR3: CASTRTSGVVYEQYF
D: TRBD2
V: TRBV11-2
J: TRBJ2-7
size: .

DNA: TGTGCCAGTAGCAGATTCCAGGGAAGTCAGCCCCAGCATTTT
CDR3: CASSRFQGSQPQHF
D: .
V: TRBV19
J: TRBJ1-5
size: once

DNA: TGTGCCAGCAGTTACGAGGACTCCTATAATTCACCCCTCCACTTT
CDR3: CASSYEDSYNSPLHF
D: .
V: TRBV6-6
J: TRBJ1-6
size: .

DNA: TGTGCCAGCTCACCAGAGGGGGCCCGGAACACCGGGGAGCTGTTTTTT
CDR3: CASSPEGARNTGELFF
D: TRBD1
V: TRBV18
J: TRBJ2-2
size: .

DNA: TGTGCCAGCAGCGTCCTAGATGGCACCTACGAGCAGTACTTC
CDR3: CASSVLDGTYEQYF
D: .
V: TRBV9
J: TRBJ2-7
size: few

DNA: TGTGCCAGCAGTGAAGCATACGGGGTAAGCTCCTACAATGAGCAGTTCTTC
CDR3: CASSEAYGVSSYNEQFF
D: .
V: TRBV6-1
J: TRBJ2-1
size: .

DNA: TGTGCCAGTACCCCTTCTCTAGCGGGGCTTCGGGTTGAGCAGTTCTTC
CDR3: CASTPSLAGLRVEQFF
D: TRBD2
V: TRBV19
J: TRBJ2-1
size: once

DNA: TGTGCCAGCAGCTTAGTAACCGCGTCCTACGAGCAGTACTTC
CDR3: CASSLVTASYEQYF
D: .
V: TRBV7-2
J: TRBJ2-7
size: .

DNA: TGTGCCAGCACCCTCACTATCGGGATCGCCTACGAGCAGTACTTC
CDR3: CASTLTIGIAYEQYF
D: .
V: TRBV7-8
J: TRBJ2-7
size: .

DNA: TGTGCCAGCAAACCCCAGGGCATGAACACTGAAGCTTTCTTT
CDR3: CASKPQGMNTEAFF
D: .
V: TRBV6-6
J: TRBJ1-1
size: .

DNA: TGTGCCAGCAGCGTAGTCAGGGGCTTGGCCCGGGCCAACGTCCTGACTTTC
CDR3: CASSVVRGLARANVLTF
D: .
V: TRBV9
J: TRBJ2-6
size: .

DNA: TGTGCCAGTAGTACTACAGGGCGGGTCACTGAAGCTTTCTTT
CDR3: CASSTTGRVTEAFF
D: .
V: TRBV19
J: TRBJ1-1
size: .

DNA: TGTGCCAGCAGCGTAGACAGGACCTATGGCTACACCTTC
CDR3: CASSVDRTYGYTF
D: .
V: TRBV9
J: TRBJ1-2
size: once

DNA: TGCGCCAGCAGCCACGGACAGCGAGCAACTAATGAAAAACTGTTTTTT
CDR3: CASSHGQRATNEKLFF
D: .
V: TRBV4-1
J: TRBJ1-4
size: .

DNA: TGTGCCTGGAAGGGGTCCCTAAAATACGAGCAGTACTTC
CDR3: CAWKGSLKYEQYF
D: .
V: TRBV30
J: TRBJ2-7
size: few

DNA: TGTGCCAGCAGCTCTCTCCAGGGCCCCCAAGAGACCCAGTACTTC
CDR3: CASSSLQGPQETQYF
D: .
V: TRBV11-2
J: TRBJ2-5
size: .

DNA: TGTGCCAGCAGCTTAGACGACAGGCCGTGGACCGGGGAGCTGTTTTTT
CDR3: CASSLDDRPWTGELFF
D: .
V: TRBV7-7
J: TRBJ2-2
size: once

DNA: TGTGCCAGCAGCTTATCGTCCGGTAATGAAAAACTGTTTTTT
CDR3: CASSLSSGNEKLFF
D: .
V: TRBV11-2
J: TRBJ1-4
size: .

DNA: TGTGCCAGCAGTCCATGGGGGGATAACACTGAAGCTTTCTTT
CDR3: CASSPWGDNTEAFF
D: .
V: TRBV28
J: TRBJ1-1
size: .

DNA: TGTGCCAGCAGCCCCCACGGGAATAAGGGACAAGGTCTCTACGAGCAGTACTTC
CDR3: CASSPHGNKGQGLYEQYF
D: .
V: TRBV9
J: TRBJ2-7
size: .

DNA: TGCGCCAGCAGCTTGGGGGGCCCCACTGAAGCTTTCTTT
CDR3: CASSLGGPTEAFF
D: .
V: TRBV5-1
J: TRBJ1-1
size: .

DNA: TGCGCCAGCAGCTGGGGCTTAGGGGGAAGCTCTGGAAACACCATATATTTT
CDR3: CASSWGLGGSSGNTIYF
D: .
V: TRBV5-1
J: TRBJ1-3
size: once

DNA: TGTGCCAGCAGCCTGACAGGTGGGAACACTGAAGCTTTCTTT
CDR3: CASSLTGGNTEAFF
D: .
V: TRBV4-2
J: TRBJ1-1
size: .

DNA: TGTGCCAGCAGCTTGCAGGTCGGTGCAACTAATGAAAAACTGTTTTTT
CDR3: CASSLQVGATNEKLFF
D: .
V: TRBV5-6
J: TRBJ1-4
size: .

DNA: TGTGCCAGCTCACCGGGCAGGGTGTCCTACGAGCAGTACTTC
CDR3: CASSPGRVSYEQYF
D: .
V: TRBV18
J: TRBJ2-7
size: few

DNA: TGTGCCAGCAGCGTAGCTCCTAGCGGGAGTTCCTACGAGCAGTACTTC
CDR3: CASSVAPSGSSYEQYF
D: TRBD2
V: TRBV9
J: TRBJ2-7
size: .

DNA: TGTGCCAGGAACGTTCCCCACTCACGACAGGGCCCCACCTACGAGCAGTACTTC
CDR3: CARNVPHSRQGPTYEQYF
D: TRBD1
V: TRBV19
J: TRBJ2-7
size: .

DNA: TGCAGCGTTGAAGGGGTACGAGGGATAAGGCATTTT
CDR3: CSVEGVRGIRHF
D: .
V: TRBV29-1
J: TRBJ1-5
size: once

DNA: TGTGCCAGCAGTTACACTGGGAGCTCCTATAATTCACCCCTCCACTTT
CDR3: CASSYTGSSYNSPLHF
D: .
V: TRBV6-5
J: TRBJ1-6
size: .

DNA: TGTGCCAGCAGTGAGGACAGGGGTTTGGTCGAGCAGTACTTC
CDR3: CASSEDRGLVEQYF
D: TRBD1
V: TRBV2
J: TRBJ2-7
size: .

DNA: TGTGCCAGCAGTGACAGGGGTGGGAATCAGCCCCAGCATTTT
CDR3: CASSDRGGNQPQHF
D: TRBD1
V: TRBV6-2/TRBV6-3
J: TRBJ1-5
size: .

DNA: TGTGCCAGCAGCGACCGGGGACTAGGGCCCTACGAGCAGTACTTC
CDR3: CASSDRGLGPYEQYF
D: TRBD2
V: TRBV28
J: TRBJ2-7
size: .

DNA: TGTGCCAGCAGCAAGCGTAGCGGCGGCAATGAGCAGTTCTTC
CDR3: CASSKRSGGNEQFF
D: .
V: TRBV3-1/TRBV3-2
J: TRBJ2-1
size: .

DNA: TGTGCCAGCAGCTGGGGACAGGGGTCTGGGGCCAACGTCCTGACTTTC
CDR3: CASSWGQGSGANVLTF
D: TRBD1
V: TRBV7-2
J: TRBJ2-6
size: .